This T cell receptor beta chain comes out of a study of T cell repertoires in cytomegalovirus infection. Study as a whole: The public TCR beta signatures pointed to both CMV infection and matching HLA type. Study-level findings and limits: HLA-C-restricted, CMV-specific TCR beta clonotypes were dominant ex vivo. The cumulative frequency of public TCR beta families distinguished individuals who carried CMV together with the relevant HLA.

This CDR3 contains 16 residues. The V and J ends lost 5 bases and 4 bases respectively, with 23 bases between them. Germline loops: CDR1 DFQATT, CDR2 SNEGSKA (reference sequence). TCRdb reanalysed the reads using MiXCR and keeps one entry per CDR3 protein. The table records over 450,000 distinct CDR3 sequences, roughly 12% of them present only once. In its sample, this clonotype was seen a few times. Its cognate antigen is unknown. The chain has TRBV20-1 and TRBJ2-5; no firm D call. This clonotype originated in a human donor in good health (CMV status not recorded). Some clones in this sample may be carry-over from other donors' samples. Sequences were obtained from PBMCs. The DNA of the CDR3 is TGCAGTGCTCCTCGGAGAGACGGCGTTGGGTCAGAGACCCAGTACTTC. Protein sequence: CSAPRRDGVGSETQYF.